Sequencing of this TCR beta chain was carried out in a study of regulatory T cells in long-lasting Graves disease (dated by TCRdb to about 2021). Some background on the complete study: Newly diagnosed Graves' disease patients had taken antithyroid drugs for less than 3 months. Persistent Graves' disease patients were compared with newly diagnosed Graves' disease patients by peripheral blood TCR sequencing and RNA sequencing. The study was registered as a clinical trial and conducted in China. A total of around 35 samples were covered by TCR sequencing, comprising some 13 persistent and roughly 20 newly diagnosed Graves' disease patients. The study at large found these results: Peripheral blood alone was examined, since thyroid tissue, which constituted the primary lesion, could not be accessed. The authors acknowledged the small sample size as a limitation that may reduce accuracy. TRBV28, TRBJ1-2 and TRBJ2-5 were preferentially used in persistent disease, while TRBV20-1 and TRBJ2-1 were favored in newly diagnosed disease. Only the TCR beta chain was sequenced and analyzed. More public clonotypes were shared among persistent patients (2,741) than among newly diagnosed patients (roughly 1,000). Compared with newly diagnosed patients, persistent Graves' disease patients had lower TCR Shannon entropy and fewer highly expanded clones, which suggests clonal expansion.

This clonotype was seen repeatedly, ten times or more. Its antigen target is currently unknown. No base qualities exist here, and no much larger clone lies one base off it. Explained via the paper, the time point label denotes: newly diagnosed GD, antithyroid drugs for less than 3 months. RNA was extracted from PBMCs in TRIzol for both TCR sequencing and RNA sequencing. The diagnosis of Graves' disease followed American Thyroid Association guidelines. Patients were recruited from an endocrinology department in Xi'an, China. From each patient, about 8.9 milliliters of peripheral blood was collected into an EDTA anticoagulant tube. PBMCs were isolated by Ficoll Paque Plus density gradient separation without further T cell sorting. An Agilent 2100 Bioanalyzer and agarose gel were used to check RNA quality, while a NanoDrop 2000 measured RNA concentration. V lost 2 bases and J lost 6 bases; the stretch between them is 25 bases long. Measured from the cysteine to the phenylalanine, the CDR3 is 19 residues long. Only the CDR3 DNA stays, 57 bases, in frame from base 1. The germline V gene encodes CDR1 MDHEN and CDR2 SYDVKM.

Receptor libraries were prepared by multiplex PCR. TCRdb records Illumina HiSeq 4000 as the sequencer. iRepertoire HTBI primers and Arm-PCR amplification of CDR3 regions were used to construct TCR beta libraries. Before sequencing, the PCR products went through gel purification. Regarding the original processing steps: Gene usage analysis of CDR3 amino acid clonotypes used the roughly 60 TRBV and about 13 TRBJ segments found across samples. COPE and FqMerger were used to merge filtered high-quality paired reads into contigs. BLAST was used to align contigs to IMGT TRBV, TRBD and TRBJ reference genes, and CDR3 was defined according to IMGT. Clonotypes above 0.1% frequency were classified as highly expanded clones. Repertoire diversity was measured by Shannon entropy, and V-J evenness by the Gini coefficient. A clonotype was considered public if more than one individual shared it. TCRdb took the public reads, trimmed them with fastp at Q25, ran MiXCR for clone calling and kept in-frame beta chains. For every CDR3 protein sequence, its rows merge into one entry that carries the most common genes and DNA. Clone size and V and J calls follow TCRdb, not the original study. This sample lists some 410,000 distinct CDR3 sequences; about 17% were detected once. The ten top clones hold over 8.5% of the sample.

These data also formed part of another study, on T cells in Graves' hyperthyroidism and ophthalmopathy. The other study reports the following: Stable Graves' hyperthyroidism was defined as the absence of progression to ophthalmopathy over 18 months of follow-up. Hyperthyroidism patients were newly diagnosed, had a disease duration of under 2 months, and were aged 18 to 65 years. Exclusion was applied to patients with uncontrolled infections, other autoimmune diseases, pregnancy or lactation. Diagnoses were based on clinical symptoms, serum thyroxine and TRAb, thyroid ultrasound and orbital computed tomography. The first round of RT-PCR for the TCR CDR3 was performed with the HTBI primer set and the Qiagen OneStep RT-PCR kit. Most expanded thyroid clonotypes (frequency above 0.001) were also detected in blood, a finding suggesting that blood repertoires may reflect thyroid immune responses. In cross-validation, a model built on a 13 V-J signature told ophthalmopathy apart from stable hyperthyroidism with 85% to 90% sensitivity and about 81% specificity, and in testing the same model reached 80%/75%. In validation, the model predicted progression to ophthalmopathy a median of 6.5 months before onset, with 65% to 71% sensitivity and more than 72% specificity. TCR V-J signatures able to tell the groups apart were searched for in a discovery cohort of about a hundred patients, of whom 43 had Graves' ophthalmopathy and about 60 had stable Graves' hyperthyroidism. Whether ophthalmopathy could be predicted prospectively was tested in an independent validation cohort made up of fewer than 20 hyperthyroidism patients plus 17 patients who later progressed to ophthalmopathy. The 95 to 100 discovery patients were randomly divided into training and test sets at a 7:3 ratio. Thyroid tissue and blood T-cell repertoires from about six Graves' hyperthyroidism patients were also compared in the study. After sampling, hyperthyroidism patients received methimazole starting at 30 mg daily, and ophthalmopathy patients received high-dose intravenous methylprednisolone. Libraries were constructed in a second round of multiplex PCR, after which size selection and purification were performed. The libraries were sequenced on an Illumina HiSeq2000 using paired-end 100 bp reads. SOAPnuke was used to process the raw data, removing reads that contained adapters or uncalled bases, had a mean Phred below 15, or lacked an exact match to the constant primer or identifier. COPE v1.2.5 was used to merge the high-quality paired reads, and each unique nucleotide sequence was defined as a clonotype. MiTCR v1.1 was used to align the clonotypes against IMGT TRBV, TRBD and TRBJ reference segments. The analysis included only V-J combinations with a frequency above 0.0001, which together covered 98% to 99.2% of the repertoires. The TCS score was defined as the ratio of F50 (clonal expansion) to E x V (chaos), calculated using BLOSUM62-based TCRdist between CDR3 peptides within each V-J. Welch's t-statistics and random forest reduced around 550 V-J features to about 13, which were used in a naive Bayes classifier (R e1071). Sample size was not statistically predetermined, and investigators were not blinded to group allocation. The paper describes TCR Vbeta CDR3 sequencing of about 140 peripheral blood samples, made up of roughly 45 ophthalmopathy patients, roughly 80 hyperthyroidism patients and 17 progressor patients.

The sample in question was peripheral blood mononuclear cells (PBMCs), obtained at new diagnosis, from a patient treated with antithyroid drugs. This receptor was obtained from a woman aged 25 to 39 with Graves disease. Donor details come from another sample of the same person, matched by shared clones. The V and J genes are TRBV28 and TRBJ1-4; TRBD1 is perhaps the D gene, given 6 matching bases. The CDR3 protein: CASSLVGGQTGTTDEKLFF. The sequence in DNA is TGTGCCAGCAGTTTAGTAGGGGGGCAAACAGGGACTACCGATGAAAAACTGTTTTTT.